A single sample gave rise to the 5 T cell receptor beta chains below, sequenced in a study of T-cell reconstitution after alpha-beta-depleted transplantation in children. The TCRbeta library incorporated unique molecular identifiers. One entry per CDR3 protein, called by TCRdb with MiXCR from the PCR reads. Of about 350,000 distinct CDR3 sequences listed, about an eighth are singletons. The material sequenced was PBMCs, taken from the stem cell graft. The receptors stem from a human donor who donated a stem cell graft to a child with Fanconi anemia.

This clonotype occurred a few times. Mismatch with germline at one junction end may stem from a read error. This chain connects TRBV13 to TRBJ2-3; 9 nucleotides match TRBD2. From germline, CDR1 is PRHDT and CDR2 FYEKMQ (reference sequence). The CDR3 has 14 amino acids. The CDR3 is CASTLLAGLDTQYF. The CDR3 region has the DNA TGTGCCAGCACCTTACTAGCGGGTTTAGATACGCAGTATTTT. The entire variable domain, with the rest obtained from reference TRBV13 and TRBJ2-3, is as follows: AAGVIQSPRHLIKEKRETATLKCYPIPRHDTVYWYQQGPGQDPQFLISFYEKMQSDKGSIPDRFSAQQFSDYHSELNMSSLELGDSALYFCASTLLAGLDTQYFGPGTRLTVL.

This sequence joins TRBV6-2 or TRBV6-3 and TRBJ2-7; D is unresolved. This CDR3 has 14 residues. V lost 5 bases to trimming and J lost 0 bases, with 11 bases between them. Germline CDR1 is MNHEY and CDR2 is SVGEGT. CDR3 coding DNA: TGTGCCAGCAGTCACCTGGCGGACTCCTACGAGCAGTACTTC. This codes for CASSHLADSYEQYF.

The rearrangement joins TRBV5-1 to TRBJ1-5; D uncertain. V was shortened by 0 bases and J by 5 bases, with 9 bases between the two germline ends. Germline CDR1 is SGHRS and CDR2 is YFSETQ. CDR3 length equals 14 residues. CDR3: CASSLGGRHQPQHF. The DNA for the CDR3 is TGCGCCAGCAGCTTGGGAGGGAGGCATCAGCCCCAGCATTTT.

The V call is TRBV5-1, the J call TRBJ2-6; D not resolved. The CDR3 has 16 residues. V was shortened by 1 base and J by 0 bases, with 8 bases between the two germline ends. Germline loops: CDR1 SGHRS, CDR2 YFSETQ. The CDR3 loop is CASSLIGFSGANVLTF. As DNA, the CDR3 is TGCGCCAGCAGCTTGATAGGTTTCTCTGGGGCCAACGTCCTGACTTTC.

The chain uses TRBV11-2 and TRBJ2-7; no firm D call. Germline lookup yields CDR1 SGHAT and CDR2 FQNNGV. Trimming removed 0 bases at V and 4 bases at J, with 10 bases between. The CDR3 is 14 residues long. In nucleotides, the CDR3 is TGTGCCAGCAGCTTAGATCTCGAAGGATACGAGCAGTACGTC. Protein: CASSLDLEGYEQYV.